This TCR beta chain was identified in a study of regulatory T cells in long-lasting Graves disease. With V trimmed by 5 bases and J by 4 bases, 5 bases remained unmatched. CDR1 SEHNR and CDR2 FQNEAQ come from the germline V gene (reference sequence). This CDR3 region has 14 residues. Time point given: newly diagnosed GD, antithyroid drugs for less than 3 months. Preparation of the TCR library used RNA extracted from PBMCs. Guidelines of the American Thyroid Association were used to diagnose Graves' disease. Researchers made TCR beta libraries by using iRepertoire HTBI primers and running Arm-PCR on CDR3 regions. MiXCR was run by TCRdb on the multiplex PCR reads, yielding one entry per CDR3 protein. The sample records approximately 400,000 distinct CDR3 sequences, under 15% being singletons. Regarding the study as a whole: Under persistent disease, TRBV28, TRBJ1-2 and TRBJ2-5 were used preferentially. Accuracy was perhaps lowered by the small sample size.

At least ten counts were recorded for this clonotype. Its antigen is as yet unknown. This sample also belongs to another study, concerning T cells in Graves' hyperthyroidism and ophthalmopathy. That paper states: The HTBI primer set served for first-round RT-PCR of the TCR CDR3.

The chain combines TRBV7-9 with TRBJ2-7; 10 bases agree with TRBD2. This TCR was sampled from a woman aged 25 to 45 with Graves disease. This specimen was peripheral blood mononuclear cells (PBMCs), taken at new diagnosis, from a patient treated with antithyroid drugs. The CDR3 loop reads CASSDGLAVYEQYF. DNA of the CDR3: TGTGCCAGCAGCGATGGACTAGCGGTATACGAGCAGTACTTC.